This T cell receptor beta chain was sequenced during a study of Ad26.COV2.S vaccination and SARS-CoV-2 variants. Study-wide background: Dosing was one shot or two shots 56 days apart.

Data came from immunoSEQ multiplex PCR; TCRdb stores just in-frame clones and leaves some out. The sample has roughly 420,000 clones; 70% to 90% are singletons. V lost 5 bases to trimming and J lost 0 bases; unmatched junction nucleotides: 2. From germline, CDR1 is SGDLS and CDR2 YYNGEE. This CDR3 contains 15 residues. Noted treatment: about 20 received Ad26.COV2.S at low or high dose, single or two shots; 5 received placebo; per-sample allocation not given. Sampling occurred on day 63 after the first vaccine or placebo injection. Adults aged 18-55 years in Boston included the donor. Ad26 vector vaccine expressed Wuhan-strain SARS-CoV-2 spike.

The V call is TRBV9, the J call TRBJ2-3, with 11 bases aligning to TRBD2. The sequence was obtained from a person between 18 and 65 years old who received the Ad26.COV2.S COVID-19 vaccine or a placebo. The sample consisted of peripheral blood, taken in a trial of Ad26.COV2.S vaccine versus placebo. The CDR3 is CASSIAGGSTDTQYF. The DNA of the CDR3 is TGTGCCAGCAGTATAGCGGGGGGGAGCACAGATACGCAGTATTTT.